This T cell receptor (beta chain) was observed in a study of T cells in tumors and immune-related adverse events. V shed 5 bases and J shed 8 bases, with 19 bases lying between them. CDR3 length: 15 amino acids. The germline V gene has CDR1 SEHNR and CDR2 FQNEAQ (reference sequence). The method was immunoSEQ multiplex PCR; TCRdb's version includes in-frame clones alone and lacks a portion of them. Altogether roughly 10,000 clones are present, 85% to 95% being singletons, with the ten largest covering around 1.6%. The source was lymph node tissue, collected from a patient treated with anti-PD-1 therapy. The sequence was collected from a female donor with metastatic renal cell carcinoma. The chain couples TRBV7-9 to TRBJ2-1, with a tentative D call TRBD2 (5 bases). The CDR3 reads CASSQSTGNLYEQFF. Here the CDR3 DNA reads TGTGCCAGCAGCCAAAGCACGGGGAACTTATATGAGCAGTTCTTC.